The clone carrying this T cell receptor (delta chain) was picked up a small number of times. Since a far larger clone is one base different, this is likely a read error. Other DNA sequences in this sample translate to the same CDR3. The record originates from a study of gamma-delta T cells after stem cell transplantation. TCRdb re-called clones from the RT-PCR reads using CATT. The sample lists under 3,500 delta-chain clones; 1.5% to 2% were seen once. The germline CDR1 and CDR2 sequences are GEAIGNYY and EKD. The CDR3 has 18 residues. Trimming at V came to 0 bases and at J to 4 bases, leaving 14 bases not matched to a gene.

The receptor comes from a human donor. It is not recorded whose cells these are; they may come from a transplant donor. V usage is TRDV2 and J usage is TRDJ1, with TRDD3 matching 9 bases. The sequencing input was gamma-delta T cells. In DNA form, the CDR3 reads TGTGCCTGTGACACCGTTGGGCTTGGGGATACGGTTGTCGATAAACTCATCTTT. Protein product: CACDTVGLGDTVVDKLIF.